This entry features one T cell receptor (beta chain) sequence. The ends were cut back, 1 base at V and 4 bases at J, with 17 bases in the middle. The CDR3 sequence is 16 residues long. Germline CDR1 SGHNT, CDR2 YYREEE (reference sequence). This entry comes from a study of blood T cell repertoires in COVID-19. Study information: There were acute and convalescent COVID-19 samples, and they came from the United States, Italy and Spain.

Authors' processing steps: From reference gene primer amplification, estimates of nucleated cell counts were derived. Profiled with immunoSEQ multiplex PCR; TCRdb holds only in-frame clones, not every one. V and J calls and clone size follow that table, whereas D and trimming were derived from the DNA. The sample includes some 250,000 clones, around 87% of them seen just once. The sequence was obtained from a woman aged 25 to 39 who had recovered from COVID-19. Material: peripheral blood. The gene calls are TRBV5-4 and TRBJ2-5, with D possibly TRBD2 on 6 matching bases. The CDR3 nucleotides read TGTGCCAGCAGCTTGAAGGGACTCCGGGACTTAGAGACCCAGTACTTC. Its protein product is CASSLKGLRDLETQYF.